Listed here are 22 T cell receptor beta chains from one sample, sequenced in a study of shared clonotypes between healthy human individuals. Using immunoSEQ multiplex PCR, the repertoire was profiled, and TCRdb retains in-frame clones only, with some absent. Among 550,000 to 600,000 clones listed, around 80% were seen once. Sequenced: PBMCs. Receptors were obtained from a woman in her 40s in good health. Some clones in this sample may be carry-over from other donors' samples.

There are many counts of this clone. The chain joins TRBV4-2 to TRBJ2-3; D gene uncertain. V was cut by 2 bases and J by 0 bases, with 9 bases left in between. The CDR3 sequence is 15 residues long. The germline CDR1 and CDR2 sequences are LGHNA and YNFKEQ. The CDR3 DNA reads as TGTGCCAGCAGCCAACCGGACGGAAGCACAGATACGCAGTATTTT. The encoded protein is CASSQPDGSTDTQYF.

The CDR3 reads CASSLGTAQETQYF. The CDR3 nucleotides read TGTGCCAGCAGCCTGGGGACAGCCCAAGAGACCCAGTACTTC. The J gene is TRBJ2-5, the V gene TRBV5-4; 7 positions agree with TRBD1. The ends lost 4 bases at V and 1 base at J; junction bases unmatched: 4. From germline, CDR1 is SGHNT and CDR2 YYREEE (reference sequence). The CDR3 has 14 residues.

CDR3 sequence: CASSRDRDDEQYF. CDR3 nucleotides: TGTGCCAGCAGCCGGGACAGGGACGACGAGCAGTACTTC. The chain combines TRBV7-2 with TRBJ2-7; 9 bases are a match to TRBD1. From germline, CDR1 is SGHTA and CDR2 FQGNSA. This CDR3 comprises 13 residues. With 5 bases clipped from V and 5 bases from J, the junction kept 4 bases outside the gene matches. The whole variable domain, remainder taken from reference TRBV7-2 and TRBJ2-7, is GAGVSQSPSNKVTEKGKDVELRCDPISGHTALYWYRQSLGQGLEFLIYFQGNSAPDKSGLPSDRFSAERTGGSVSTLTIQRTQQEDSAVYLCASSRDRDDEQYFGPGTRLTVT.

This clone was counted a few times. Other DNA sequences in the sample encode the same CDR3. V gene TRBV27 combines with J gene TRBJ1-3; D uncertain. Germline V lookup: CDR1 MNHEY, CDR2 SMNVEV (reference sequence). Trimming took off 3 bases at V and 4 bases at J, with 1 base between the two ends. This CDR3 has 11 amino acids. CDR3 coding DNA: TGTGCCAGCAGTTTGGGAAACACCATATATTTT. It is translated as CASSLGNTIYF.

This chain links TRBV6-5 with TRBJ1-5; D perhaps matches TRBD1 (5 bases). This CDR3 region has 14 residues. Germline V gene sequence: CDR1 MNHEY, CDR2 SVGAGI. The ends were cut back, 8 bases at V and 2 bases at J, with 13 bases in the middle. The CDR3 spells CASRGMTGNQPQHF. The CDR3 DNA sequence: TGTGCCAGCCGGGGCATGACTGGCAATCAGCCCCAGCATTTT.

The table lists this clone with many counts. The same CDR3 can be traced to other DNA sequences in this sample. The chain links TRBV6-1 to TRBJ2-1, with 7 bases lining up with TRBD2. The CDR3 is 15 residues long. With V trimmed by 2 bases and J by 4 bases, 5 bases remained unmatched. Germline V CDR1 and CDR2: MNHNS, SASEGT. CDR3 sequence (DNA): TGTGCCAGCAGTGAAATAGGGGAGGGATACAATGAGCAGTTCTTC. Translated: CASSEIGEGYNEQFF.

Note on this clone: This likely reflects a read error, since a far larger clone is one base away. The sample carries other DNA sequences with the same CDR3. V gene TRBV30 combines with J gene TRBJ2-1, with unresolved D. CDR3 length: 12 amino acids. The germline V gene has CDR1 GTSNPN and CDR2 SVGIG (reference sequence). The CDR3 sequence: CARSDTSPEQFF. CDR3 bases: TGTGCCAGGAGTGACACGAGCCCTGAGCAGTTCTTC.

The chain employs TRBV27 and TRBJ2-7; 8 bases match TRBD2. J gave up 10 bases and V 6 bases, and 14 bases lay outside the gene matches. Germline V gives CDR1 MNHEY, CDR2 SMNVEV (reference sequence). The CDR3 sequence is 14 residues long. Here the CDR3 DNA reads TGTGCCAGCAGCCGAGGACTAGCCCAGCCGGCACAGTACTTC. This codes for CASSRGLAQPAQYF.

This rearrangement joins TRBV18 to TRBJ2-5; D possibly corresponds to TRBD1 (5 bases). Trimming stripped 6 bases from V and 2 bases from J, with 22 bases between. The CDR3 loop spans 17 amino acids. Germline V gene data show CDR1 as KGHSH and CDR2 as LQKENI. In DNA, the CDR3 is TGTGCCAGCTCCATGGAGCCAGGGAAGGTGTGGCAAGAGACCCAGTACTTC. As protein: CASSMEPGKVWQETQYF.

This chain connects TRBV30 to TRBJ2-7, with D uncertain. V gave up 0 bases and J gave up 7 bases, with 10 bases separating them. CDR1 and CDR2 (germline): GTSNPN, SVGIG (reference sequence). The CDR3 totals 12 residues. CDR3 DNA: TGTGCCTGGAGTGTACATGTGGGGGAGCAGTACTTC. Residues: CAWSVHVGEQYF.

This clone was counted once. The V call is TRBV11-2, the J call TRBJ2-5; D not resolved. The V gene lost 5 bases and the J gene lost 0 bases, with 22 bases spanning the gap. The germline V gene has CDR1 SGHAT and CDR2 FQNNGV. The CDR3 consists of 18 residues. The CDR3 nucleotides read TGTGCCAGCAGCCCGCGCCTTCGGGCAAATGGGTACCAAGAGACCCAGTACTTC. Translated: CASSPRLRANGYQETQYF.

This clone was recorded once. The chain couples TRBV28 to TRBJ2-1, with 9 bases lining up with TRBD2. Germline V CDR1 and CDR2: MDHEN, SYDVKM. The CDR3 covers 13 residues. The CDR3 coding sequence is TGTGGGGTCGAGCGGGAGGATTACAATGAGCAGTTCTTC. It encodes CGVEREDYNEQFF.

This chain joins TRBV27 and TRBJ1-1, with D perhaps matching TRBD1 (6 bases). The CDR3 totals 15 residues. Germline V CDR1 and CDR2: MNHEY, SMNVEV (reference sequence). Trimming took 3 bases from V and 0 from J, leaving 11 bases between them. CDR3 in amino acids: CASSFTGTLNTEAFF. In nucleotides, the CDR3 is TGTGCCAGCAGTTTTACCGGGACATTGAACACTGAAGCTTTCTTT.

Worth noting for this clone: The germline gene is not matched at one end of the junction; a read error may be the cause. In the same sample, other DNA sequences code for this CDR3. The V call is TRBV7-2, the J call TRBJ2-3; 8 bases fit TRBD2. There are 14 residues in the CDR3. The germline V gene has CDR1 SGHTA and CDR2 FQGNSA. The CDR3 DNA is TGTGCCAGCAGGTTCCGGACTAGCACGGATACGCAGTATTTT. This encodes CASRFRTSTDTQYF.

The V gene is TRBV27, the J gene TRBJ1-5, with D possibly being TRBD1 (6 bases). The V and J ends lost 5 bases and 0 bases respectively, with 17 bases between them. This CDR3 comprises 17 residues. Germline CDR1 and CDR2: MNHEY and SMNVEV (reference sequence). The CDR3 DNA reads TGTGCCAGCAGTCCAATTCCGGGACATCTTAGCAATCAGCCCCAGCATTTT. It is translated as CASSPIPGHLSNQPQHF.

The chain employs TRBV18 and TRBJ2-7; 9 nucleotides align to TRBD1. Germline values: CDR1 KGHSH, CDR2 LQKENI. J was trimmed by 2 bases and V by 3 bases; bases with no gene match: 8. This CDR3 region has 16 residues. The CDR3 loop reads CASSPNPGQGTYEQYF. The CDR3 DNA follows: TGTGCCAGCTCACCTAACCCGGGACAGGGTACCTACGAGCAGTACTTC.

The rearrangement uses TRBV5-1 and TRBJ2-4, with TRBD2 matching 9 bases. Per the germline V gene, CDR1 is SGHRS and CDR2 is YFSETQ. V was pared by 8 bases and J by 1 base, with 31 bases of the junction left unmatched. The length of the CDR3 is 23 residues. CDR3 bases: TGCGCCAGAGGAGCCGGACCCAGCCGACGGAGAATAGCGGGAGTGGGGGCCAAAAACATTCAGTACTTC. Its protein is CARGAGPSRRRIAGVGAKNIQYF.

This clone was seen only a few times. The J gene is TRBJ2-2, the V gene TRBV5-8, with D uncertain. Trimming stripped 1 base from V and 6 bases from J, with 4 bases between. Germline loops: CDR1 SGHTS, CDR2 YDEGEE. This CDR3 region has 12 residues. This CDR3 reads CASSLISGELFF. The CDR3 DNA is TGTGCCAGCAGCTTGATCTCCGGGGAGCTGTTTTTT.

The table lists this clone with a few counts. This chain joins TRBV16 and TRBJ2-7; 9 nucleotides align to TRBD1. The germline V gene encodes CDR1 KGHSY and CDR2 FQNENV. Trimming took 2 bases from V and 3 from J; bases not matched to a gene: 8. This CDR3 is 16 amino acids long. The CDR3, as DNA: TGTGCCAGCAGCCAAAATCGGGGACAGGGTAACTACGAGCAGTACTTC. Its protein product is CASSQNRGQGNYEQYF.

V gene TRBV7-9 combines with J gene TRBJ2-2, with D possibly matching TRBD1 (5 bases). The CDR3 is 16 amino acids. Germline V gene lookup returns CDR1 SEHNR and CDR2 FQNEAQ (reference sequence). V lost 6 bases and J lost 6, with 20 bases in between. The CDR3 sequence is CASRSPAQGSAGELFF. The CDR3 region has the DNA TGTGCCAGCAGATCCCCCGCCCAGGGCAGTGCCGGGGAGCTGTTTTTT.

The chain joins TRBV5-1 to TRBJ2-3; 7 bases line up with TRBD2. The V segment lost 4 bases and the J segment 3 bases; nucleotides outside the gene matches: 8. This CDR3 is built from 15 residues. Germline loops: CDR1 SGHRS, CDR2 YFSETQ. The CDR3 is CASSLIGEGTDTQYF. The CDR3 DNA sequence: TGCGCCAGCAGCCTCATCGGGGAGGGTACAGATACGCAGTATTTT. Together with reference TRBV5-1 and TRBJ2-3, the CDR3 gives the full variable domain: KAGVTQTPRYLIKTRGQQVTLSCSPISGHRSVSWYQQTPGQGLQFLFEYFSETQRNKGNFPGRFSGRQFSNSRSEMNVSTLELGDSALYLCASSLIGEGTDTQYFGPGTRLTVL.

The rearrangement links TRBV30 to TRBJ1-1; tentatively, D is TRBD1 (6 bases). Trimming pared 6 bases from V and 1 base from J, leaving 18 bases between. The CDR3 covers 15 residues. Germline V gives CDR1 GTSNPN, CDR2 SVGIG (reference sequence). This CDR3 is CACRRDIRWNTEAFF. Here the CDR3 DNA reads TGTGCCTGCCGCCGGGACATCCGTTGGAACACTGAAGCTTTCTTT.